Presented here are 9 T cell receptor beta chains from one specimen sequenced in a study of blood T cells in healthy people across ages. A second 7 to 11 cycle PCR used barcoded and J-beta primers. TCRdb itself ran the 5' RACE reads through MiXCR, one entry per CDR3 protein. The sample lists about 750,000 distinct CDR3 sequences; 50% to 65% were seen once. What was sequenced was blood. The receptors originated from a man at least 80 years old in good health.

In the case of this clonotype: In this CDR3 the conserved last residue, phenylalanine or tryptophan, is missing, so a read error is likely. The DNA is omitted, as the CDR3 cannot be located on it reliably, and the CDR3 follows TCRdb's listing. The rearrangement links TRBV6-6 to TRBJ2-1. Germline assignment: CDR1 MNHNY and CDR2 SVGAGI (reference sequence). The CDR3 has 15 amino acids, counting both end residues. This CDR3 reads CASIDGRNSYNEQLL.

This clonotype was seen a few times. The CDR3, as DNA: TGCAGTGCTAGATTGTCCGCACTAGCGGACCGGGGGGAGCAGTTCTTC. Protein product: CSARLSALADRGEQFF. The V and J genes are TRBV20-1 and TRBJ2-1; 8 bases are a match to TRBD2. After removal of 2 bases from V and 10 bases from J, the junction contained 16 bases not matched to a gene. CDR1 and CDR2 from the germline V gene are DFQATT and SNEGSKA (reference sequence). The CDR3 extends over 16 amino acids.

This clonotype has a handful of counts. The chain recombines TRBV20-1 with TRBJ2-5, with D unclear. This CDR3 has 9 residues. Germline values: CDR1 DFQATT, CDR2 SNEGSKA (reference sequence). The CDR3 nucleotides read TGCTCAATGGGGGAGACCCAGTACTTC. Translated: CSMGETQYF.

This clonotype was picked up a small number of times. The chain links TRBV5-1 to TRBJ1-2; tentatively, D is TRBD1 (6 bases). The germline V gene encodes CDR1 SGHRS and CDR2 YFSETQ. CDR3 length: 14 amino acids. V lost 4 bases to trimming and J lost 0 bases, with 10 bases between them. CDR3 in DNA: TGCGCCAGCAGCCCCGGGACACCTAACTATGGCTACACCTTC. Its protein is CASSPGTPNYGYTF.

This clonotype appeared once. The V and J genes are TRBV2 and TRBJ1-2, with 10 bases identical to TRBD1. This CDR3 is built from 13 residues. The junction had 3 bases not matched to a gene; V was cut back by 8 bases and J by 3 bases. Germline V CDR1 and CDR2: SNHLY, FYNNEI. The CDR3 loop reads CASGDRGDYGYTF. The DNA for the CDR3 is TGTGCCAGCGGGGACAGGGGTGACTATGGCTACACCTTC.

This chain joins TRBV6-2 or TRBV6-3 and TRBJ2-7; tentative D call: TRBD2 (6 bases). This CDR3 has 14 amino acids. The V end lost 7 bases, the J end lost 0 bases, and 13 bases lay between the germline ends. Germline assignment: CDR1 MNHEY and CDR2 SVGEGT. This CDR3 is CASTTPGLSYEQYF. DNA for the CDR3: TGTGCCAGCACAACACCGGGACTCTCCTACGAGCAGTACTTC.

Only a few counts were recorded for this clonotype. The chain joins TRBV12-3 or TRBV12-4 to TRBJ1-2; 7 bases are shared with TRBD1. The CDR3 is 15 residues long. After removal of 2 bases from V and 6 bases from J, the junction contained 9 bases not matched to a gene. The CDR3 coding sequence is TGTGCCAGCAGTTTAATAAGACAGGGAACAGATGGCTACACCTTC. This translates into CASSLIRQGTDGYTF.

The chain combines TRBV25-1 with TRBJ1-1; D not certain. Between the trimmed V and J ends, which lost 2 bases and 1 base, there was a span of 11 bases. Germline-derived CDR1 and CDR2 are MGHDK and SYGVNS. The CDR3 has 15 residues. CDR3 in amino acids: CASSEGSGSNTEAFF. The CDR3 coding sequence is TGTGCCAGCAGTGAAGGGTCGGGCTCGAACACTGAAGCTTTCTTT.

V is TRBV5-6 and J is TRBJ2-1, with a tentative D call TRBD2 (6 bases). Per germline, CDR1 SGHDT and CDR2 YYEEEE. This CDR3 is 12 amino acids long. V was shortened by 2 bases and J by 9 bases, with 9 bases between the two germline ends. CDR3 sequence: CASSFGGLEQFF. The CDR3, as DNA: TGTGCCAGCAGCTTTGGAGGGCTTGAGCAGTTCTTC. The whole variable domain, filled in from reference TRBV5-6 and TRBJ2-1, reads DAGVTQSPTHLIKTRGQQVTLRCSPKSGHDTVSWYQQALGQGPQFIFQYYEEEERQRGNFPDRFSGHQFPNYSSELNVNALLLGDSALYLCASSFGGLEQFFGPGTRLTVL.